Each of the 18 T cell receptor beta chains below was sequenced from the same sample in a study of blood T cell repertoires in COVID-19. TCRdb keeps only in-frame clones here, not all; method: immunoSEQ multiplex PCR. The sample lists roughly 300,000 clones; roughly 90% were seen once. The sample comprised peripheral blood. The receptors originated from a young man who had recovered from COVID-19.

The rearrangement links TRBV5-4 to TRBJ2-3, with D perhaps matching TRBD1 (5 bases). Germline V gene lookup returns CDR1 SGHNT and CDR2 YYREEE (reference sequence). The V and J ends lost 3 bases and 0 bases respectively, with 11 bases between them. This CDR3 is built from 15 residues. This CDR3 is CASSSAGYSTDTQYF. The CDR3, as DNA: TGTGCCAGCAGCTCCGCAGGGTATAGCACAGATACGCAGTATTTT.

The chain is built from TRBV5-6 and TRBJ1-1, with D maybe TRBD1 (6 bases). V lost 3 bases to trimming and J lost 0 bases, with 18 bases between them. Germline loops: CDR1 SGHDT, CDR2 YYEEEE. The CDR3 contains 17 residues. CDR3 amino acids: CASSYTGRGSVNTEAFF. CDR3 bases: TGTGCCAGCAGCTACACAGGGAGGGGCTCGGTGAACACTGAAGCTTTCTTT. Using reference TRBV5-6 and TRBJ1-1 for the parts outside the CDR3, the full variable domain is DAGVTQSPTHLIKTRGQQVTLRCSPKSGHDTVSWYQQALGQGPQFIFQYYEEEERQRGNFPDRFSGHQFPNYSSELNVNALLLGDSALYLCASSYTGRGSVNTEAFFGQGTRLTVV.

This clone has just one count. The chain is built from TRBV27 and TRBJ1-2; 10 positions agree with TRBD1. Germline V lookup: CDR1 MNHEY, CDR2 SMNVEV (reference sequence). The CDR3 consists of 14 residues. The J segment lost 6 bases and the V segment lost 6 bases, leaving 7 bases of the junction unmatched. The chain's CDR3 is CASSPWTGGNGYTF. Here the CDR3 DNA reads TGTGCCAGCAGCCCATGGACAGGGGGGAATGGCTACACCTTC.

This clone has just one count. This chain connects TRBV6-5 to TRBJ2-5; tentative D call: TRBD1 (5 bases). The CDR3 is 16 residues long. Trimming stripped 2 bases from V and 0 bases from J, with 13 bases between. CDR1 MNHEY and CDR2 SVGAGI come from the germline V gene. In DNA form, the CDR3 reads TGTGCCAGCAGTTACGCTTGGGGCTCCCACCAAGAGACCCAGTACTTC. It yields the protein CASSYAWGSHQETQYF.

The genes are TRBV5-8 and TRBJ2-7, with 8 nucleotides matching TRBD2. V lost 3 bases, J lost 6 bases, and 14 bases stayed unmatched. Germline lookup yields CDR1 SGHTS and CDR2 YDEGEE. This CDR3 has 16 amino acids. The DNA for the CDR3 is TGTGCCAGCAGCTCTCCTCTCGCGGGAGGAGGCCGCGAGCAGTACTTC. Amino acid sequence: CASSSPLAGGGREQYF.

The rearrangement uses TRBV5-8 and TRBJ2-7; tentative D call: TRBD1 (6 bases). The ends were cut back, 0 bases at V and 3 bases at J, with 16 bases in the middle. The CDR3 has 16 residues. Germline CDR1 and CDR2: SGHTS and YDEGEE. The CDR3 spells CASSLEGRTDRYEQYF. The DNA for the CDR3 is TGTGCCAGCAGCTTGGAGGGTAGGACAGATCGCTACGAGCAGTACTTC.

V gene TRBV6-5 combines with J gene TRBJ1-2; maybe TRBD1 (5 bases). There are 16 residues in the CDR3. V was trimmed by 0 bases and J by 7 bases, leaving 18 bases between them. Germline CDR1 and CDR2: MNHEY and SVGAGI. In DNA form, the CDR3 reads TGTGCCAGCAGTTACTCGCGGGACCCCACTGGGGGTGGCTACACCTTC. This codes for CASSYSRDPTGGGYTF.

This clone has a handful of counts. The chain has TRBV2 and TRBJ2-2; a possible D gene is TRBD1 (6 bases). Germline values: CDR1 SNHLY, CDR2 FYNNEI. V was clipped by 1 base and J by 5 bases, with 11 bases between them. This CDR3 is 15 amino acids long. CDR3 region: CASSEGGRGTGELFF. DNA of the CDR3: TGTGCCAGCAGTGAAGGGGGTAGGGGGACCGGGGAGCTGTTTTTT.

This sequence joins TRBV19 and TRBJ1-5, with unresolved D. This CDR3 has 15 amino acids. The V end was cut by 0 bases, the J end by 7 bases, with 13 bases between. Per germline, CDR1 LNHDA and CDR2 SQIVND (reference sequence). CDR3 sequence (DNA): TGTGCCAGTAGTATAGAAGCTGTCCCTAGACAGCCCCAGCATTTT. It translates to CASSIEAVPRQPQHF.

The V and J genes are TRBV5-6 and TRBJ1-2, with 7 bases identical to TRBD1. This CDR3 contains 14 residues. Germline V gives CDR1 SGHDT, CDR2 YYEEEE. The trim removed 3 bases at V and 3 bases at J, leaving 5 bases unmatched. CDR3 amino acids: CASSWGTEDYGYTF. CDR3 in DNA: TGTGCCAGCAGCTGGGGGACAGAAGACTATGGCTACACCTTC.

V is TRBV7-3 and J is TRBJ2-3; D perhaps matches TRBD2 (5 bases). The length of the CDR3 is 15 residues. The germline gives CDR1 SGHTA, CDR2 FQGTGA. Deletions cut 5 bases from V and 6 bases from J, with 18 bases between. CDR3 nucleotide sequence: TGTGCCAGCAGCCCCCAGCGGACGGCACTGGATACGCAGTATTTT. Translating gives CASSPQRTALDTQYF. Full variable domain (remainder filled in from reference TRBV7-3 and TRBJ2-3): GAGVSQTPSNKVTEKGKYVELRCDPISGHTALYWYRQSLGQGPEFLIYFQGTGAADDSGLPNDRFFAVRPEGSVSTLKIQRTERGDSAVYLCASSPQRTALDTQYFGPGTRLTVL.

The rearrangement joins TRBV2 to TRBJ1-6; D unclear. Per the germline V gene, CDR1 is SNHLY and CDR2 is FYNNEI. The CDR3 is 16 residues long. Trimming shortened V by 7 bases and J by 0 bases, and 13 bases separated the two germline ends. CDR3 loop: CASTNVGSSYNSPLHF. The CDR3 DNA reads as TGTGCCAGCACCAACGTAGGGAGCTCCTATAATTCACCCCTCCACTTT.

This sequence joins TRBV5-4 and TRBJ2-1, with TRBD2 identical over 9 bases. The CDR3 spans 16 residues. The J segment lost 8 bases and the V segment lost 3 bases, leaving 12 bases of the junction unmatched. Germline V lookup: CDR1 SGHNT, CDR2 YYREEE (reference sequence). The CDR3 DNA reads TGTGCCAGCAGCTCCACCGGGACTAGCCACCGGGATGAGCAGTTCTTC. It translates to CASSSTGTSHRDEQFF.

The V gene is TRBV19, the J gene TRBJ2-5; D is perhaps TRBD1 (6 bases). The CDR3 consists of 15 residues. Looked up from germline, CDR1 is LNHDA and CDR2 is SQIVND (reference sequence). The V end lost 3 bases, the J end lost 2 bases, and 13 bases lay between the germline ends. The CDR3 loop is CASSMGLGQQETQYF. As DNA, the CDR3 is TGTGCCAGTAGTATGGGGCTGGGACAACAAGAGACCCAGTACTTC.

This clone was seen a single time. The rearrangement joins TRBV7-9 to TRBJ1-4; weak D call: TRBD1 (5 bases). The CDR3 is 14 residues long. Germline V gene data show CDR1 as SEHNR and CDR2 as FQNEAQ (reference sequence). V lost 5 bases to trimming and J lost 6 bases, with 13 bases between them. The CDR3 here is CASSLTGKDEKLFF. The DNA of the CDR3 is TGTGCCAGCAGCCTTACAGGAAAGGATGAAAAACTGTTTTTT.

This chain joins TRBV29-1 and TRBJ2-1; 9 bases align to TRBD2. The V gene's germline CDR1 is SQVTM and CDR2 ANQGSEA. The length of the CDR3 is 14 residues. V shed 6 bases and J 8 bases; nucleotides not matched to a gene: 11. The CDR3 coding sequence is TGCAGCGTGGGGGTCCTAGCGGGGAGTGATGAGCAGTTCTTC. This translates into CSVGVLAGSDEQFF.

This chain connects TRBV27 to TRBJ2-2; 7 bases agree with TRBD1. Trimming cost V 8 bases and J 6 bases; bases outside gene matches: 6. Germline V gene data show CDR1 as MNHEY and CDR2 as SMNVEV (reference sequence). The length of the CDR3 is 13 residues. CDR3 coding DNA: TGTGCCAGCGCCCTCGACAGGGCCGGGGAGCTGTTTTTT. It is translated as CASALDRAGELFF.

The chain links TRBV6-6 to TRBJ1-2; D is possibly TRBD1 (6 bases). Looked up from germline, CDR1 is MNHNY and CDR2 is SVGAGI (reference sequence). The germline V and J ends were trimmed by 5 bases and 0 bases, with 10 bases remaining between them. The CDR3 loop spans 14 amino acids. The CDR3 reads CASSPQGPNYGYTF. The CDR3 region has the DNA TGTGCCAGCAGTCCCCAGGGGCCTAACTATGGCTACACCTTC.